Given below is one TCR beta chain in context. Its antigen is not yet known. No base qualities exist here, and no much larger clone lies one base off it. According to the germline V gene (reference sequence), CDR1 reads MNHEY and CDR2 reads SMNVEV. The CDR3, from cysteine to phenylalanine, totals 18 residues. Of all the DNA, just the CDR3 is kept, 54 bases in frame from base 1. For this chain, trimming is 6 bases at the V end and 0 bases at the J end, and the number of junction bases without a gene match is 10. The library came from the immunoSEQ multiplex PCR assay. In the authors' own workflow: A statistical classification framework was developed to diagnose cytomegalovirus status using the catalog of TCR beta chain sequences. TCRdb limited this immuneACCESS table to in-frame rearrangements with V and J called. A share of clones is missing; checked studies link under half to unresolved V genes, and the rest is unexplained. The DNA gave D and trimming, while V, J and clone size come from that table. This sample comprises under 150,000 clones, around 86% of them detected only once. The ten largest account for approximately 10% of the sample.

This entry belongs to a study of cytomegalovirus exposure and HLA in healthy donors (dated by TCRdb to about 2017). Turning to the overall study: According to a later analysis, the roughly 120 validation repertoires were produced on the same platform as the approximately 620 repertoires of the first cohort. The study aimed to test whether cataloging public T cell receptors could reveal signatures of past pathogen exposure. A separate validation cohort of 100 to 150 different subjects was used in addition to the 666-subject first cohort. The study combined high-throughput TCR immunosequencing, statistical association of individual TCRs with disease status, and machine learning to predict cytomegalovirus infection status.

The donors were included in the validation cohort of over a hundred subjects, a group kept apart from the 666-subject first cohort. The study at large found these results: The classifier was reported to diagnose cytomegalovirus status with high specificity and sensitivity in both the original and validation cohorts. Most TCR sequences were observed very rarely across donors, whereas some public TCRs were present in many individuals. In a later analysis, TCRs clustered in the first cohort were found to also tend to co-occur in the 100 to 150 validation repertoires, with approximately 93% of cluster scores above 0. It was suggested by the authors that the approach could potentially be generalized to other disease states and immunological phenotypes. The validation cohort had no HLA typing available for a later analysis, so co-occurrence within that cohort was assessed over all 120 or so repertoires. In vitro tests confirmed that a few of the cytomegalovirus-associated TCR beta chains recognize cytomegalovirus antigens. A total of 150 to 200 TCR beta chains were listed by the study as associated with cytomegalovirus.

The sequencing input was PBMCs. This TCR derives from a young man in good health and CMV-seropositive. Recombination linked TRBV27 to TRBJ2-3; 12 central bases correspond to TRBD2. The bases read TGTGCCAGCAGCCCAATTGGGACTAGCGGGCCAAGCACAGATACGCAGTATTTT. Its protein reads: CASSPIGTSGPSTDTQYF.